The clone carrying this TCR beta chain has just a few counts. Researchers took RNA transcripts and amplified the TCR beta CDR3 regions from them. The HTBI set primed first-round TCR CDR3 RT-PCR. TCRdb independently ran MiXCR on the multiplex PCR reads; one entry per CDR3 protein. The repertoire consists of about 500,000 distinct CDR3 sequences, with more than 15% occurring once and the leading ten covering approximately 30%. This sample was included in a study of T cells in Graves' hyperthyroidism and ophthalmopathy. The CDR3 is 14 amino acids. The V segment lost 0 bases and the J segment 6 bases; nucleotides outside the gene matches: 4. The germline gives CDR1 MNHEY, CDR2 SVGAGI.

The receptor was isolated from a woman in her thirties with Graves' ophthalmopathy. Sample: blood. The chain combines TRBV6-5 with TRBJ1-2; 7 positions match TRBD1. The CDR3 protein is CASSYSRQGDGYTF. The CDR3 nucleotides read TGTGCCAGCAGTTACTCGCGACAGGGCGATGGCTACACCTTC.